This TCR beta chain emerged from a study of shared clonotypes between healthy human individuals (dated by TCRdb to about 2020). For context, the study as a whole: A few men and a couple of women, aged 18 to 49 years, made up the cohort. Blood TCR repertoires of four to six healthy adults were deeply sequenced to estimate repertoire size and the extent of clonotype sharing between individuals. Between about 0.9 and 10 billion PBMCs per donor were obtained by leukapheresis. To increase sequencing depth and limit assay-specific biases, TCR repertoire library preparation and sequencing were carried out by different laboratories using diverse techniques.

Spanning cysteine to phenylalanine, the CDR3 consists of 14 amino acids. Kept here is only the CDR3 DNA, which spans 42 bases and is read in frame from base 1. CDR1 and CDR2 (SGHRS, YFSETQ) derive from the germline V gene. Trimming takes 2 bases from V and 3 bases from J, and the germline ends sit 10 bases apart. Comments on this clone: The specificity of this receptor is unknown. No qualities accompany the bases; no much larger clone lies one base away.

Here is what the overall study found, with its caveats: Sampling was limited to blood, and TCR repertoires in tissue likely differ from TCR repertoires in blood. Based on pairwise subsampling, the degree of clonotype sharing among donors was expected to be affected by sequencing depth. Because the study included a small number of donors, the genetic and exposure-history diversity represented was limited.

Using the deep immunoSEQ assay, multiplex PCR amplified TCR CDR3 regions from genomic DNA. Genomic DNA extracted from each cell subset was distributed evenly over all wells of several immunoSEQ 96-well plates, and each plate served as one replicate. Each replicate PCR for unsorted PBMC received about 0.3 ug genomic DNA, equal to 25,000 to 30,000 T cell genomes. Genomic DNA from unsorted PBMC was sequenced over ten immunoSEQ deep assay plates. The purified libraries were quantified using a Qubit 3.0 fluorometer, sized with a Bioanalyzer 2100, and then quantified again using the KAPA Library Quantification kit. Each immunoSEQ 96-well plate was sequenced on its own single-read 150-cycle Illumina NextSeq 550 flow cell. The authors' pipeline ran thus. The immunoSEQ output contained only junctional sequences without quality scores, so filtering could not match that applied to full-length reads. Sequences were annotated with PyIR, a Python wrapper for IgBLAST v1.9, and V/J genes and CDR3 were assigned using IMGT germline references. Reads with weak V/J assignments (E-value above 1e-6), missing CDR3, stop codons, out-of-frame junctions, or ambiguous translated residues were removed. V3J clonotypes were defined as sequences sharing the same inferred V gene, J gene, and CDR3 amino acid sequence. The percentage overlap between two repertoires was calculated by dividing the number of shared unique clonotypes by the size of the smaller repertoire. Repertoire richness was assessed with RTK rarefaction, the Chao1 estimator, and Recon v2.1 estimates of unobserved clonotypes. TCRdb took this table from immuneACCESS and kept in-frame rearrangements with V and J called. Such tables lack part of the clones; where checked against another copy, unresolved V genes explain under half of the gap, and the rest is unexplained. The DNA was the basis for D and trimming; V, J and clone size are from that table. Recorded for this sample are 490,000 or so clones; about 80% of them occurred a single time. The ten largest clones represent about 12% of the sample.

Healthy HIV-negative adults with no recently reported acute infections or vaccinations were included as donors. All donors were Caucasian adults living in Nashville, Tennessee, USA. For unsorted samples, some 100 million PBMCs were counted and genomic DNA was extracted with the QIAamp DNA Blood Mini kit. After blood collection by leukapheresis, PBMCs were isolated using Ficoll-Histopaque density gradient centrifugation and then cryopreserved in the vapor phase of liquid nitrogen. The sample was PBMCs. Rearrangement joined TRBV5-1 to TRBJ2-3; no D gene call is confident. The sequence derives from a woman aged 40 to 49 in good health. Some clones in this sample may be carry-over from other donors' samples. The CDR3 protein is CASSFGDPTDTQYF. The DNA is as follows: TGCGCCAGCAGCTTTGGGGATCCTACAGATACGCAGTATTTT.